This is a list of T cell receptor beta chains from one sample in a study of cytomegalovirus exposure and HLA in healthy donors. Clones were sequenced by immunoSEQ multiplex PCR, and TCRdb holds only the in-frame ones, with some missing. The table lists more than 150,000 clones, under 85% of them singletons. The sample taken for sequencing was PBMCs. The receptors here all came from a man aged 45-65 years in good health and CMV-seronegative. Both conserved end residues are part of each CDR3. Fields, in order: V gene, clone size, D gene, J gene, CDR3 DNA, CDR3 protein. D genes are given only for firm matches. A clone size is listed for some rows: how often the clone was seen (once, few, many), or a class if it is expanded.

TRBV29-1	.	.	TRBJ2-7	TGCAGCGTGGGGAGGCGGGATGGGAACGAGCAGTACTTC	CSVGRRDGNEQYF
TRBV19	.	.	TRBJ2-5	TGTGCCAGTAGAATAACGGGAGTTGGTGAGACCCAGTACTTC	CASRITGVGETQYF
TRBV4-1	.	.	TRBJ2-1	TGCGCCAGCAGCCTTGGGCAGGTTTTGTATGAGCAGTTCTTC	CASSLGQVLYEQFF
TRBV19	once	TRBD2	TRBJ2-1	TGTGCCAGCCGACTAGCGGGTTCCTACAATGAGCAGTTCTTC	CASRLAGSYNEQFF
TRBV19	.	TRBD1	TRBJ1-5	TGTGCCAGTGAACACAGGGGCCTGGGCAATCAGCCCCAGCATTTT	CASEHRGLGNQPQHF
TRBV11-1	.	.	TRBJ2-3	TGTGCCAGCAGCCCACAGTCGCTGAGCCAGGCTACGCAGTATTTT	CASSPQSLSQATQYF
TRBV11-3	.	.	TRBJ2-5	TGTGCCAGCAGTCAGTCGGAGGCCCAAGAGACCCAGTACTTC	CASSQSEAQETQYF
TRBV5-4	.	.	TRBJ2-7	TGTGCCAGCAGCTCGGGTTCGGGCGAGCAGTACTTC	CASSSGSGEQYF
TRBV11-2	.	.	TRBJ2-1	TGTGCCAGCAGCTTAGATCCCCTCAATGAGCAGTTCTTC	CASSLDPLNEQFF
TRBV21-1	.	.	TRBJ1-4	TGTGCCAGCAGTAGGAGAGAAGTTGCAACTAATGAAAAACTGTTTTTT	CASSRREVATNEKLFF
TRBV28	.	TRBD2	TRBJ2-3	TGTGCCAGCAGGCCTAGCGGGGGCCCCGGGGATACGCAGTATTTT	CASRPSGGPGDTQYF
TRBV5-1	.	.	TRBJ2-1	TGCGCCAGCAGCCACGGGGTAAATGAGCAGTTCTTC	CASSHGVNEQFF
TRBV18	.	.	TRBJ1-2	TGTGCCAGCTCACCGGGAGATTATGGCTACACCTTC	CASSPGDYGYTF
TRBV18	.	.	TRBJ1-1	TGTGCCAGCTCACCAATAGGGGACACTGAAGCTTTCTTT	CASSPIGDTEAFF
TRBV6-5	few	.	TRBJ1-3	TGTGCCAGCAGTTACGGGAGCTCTGGAAACACCATATATTTT	CASSYGSSGNTIYF
TRBV28	.	.	TRBJ1-2	TGTGCCAGCAAATTGGACGGGAGGAACTATGGCTACACCTTC	CASKLDGRNYGYTF